This T cell receptor (beta chain) was identified during a study of blood T cell repertoires in COVID-19. Study context: Whether acute or convalescent, the COVID-19 samples came from the United States, Italy and Spain. T cells, B-cell-depleted T cells, or PBMCs supplied cDNA or gDNA.

Sequenced by immunoSEQ multiplex PCR; TCRdb stores in-frame clones only, minus some. This table holds approximately 150,000 clones, approximately 84% found once. The CDR3 is made up of 13 amino acids. The germline V gene encodes CDR1 MNHEY and CDR2 SVGEGT. Trimming removed 6 bases from V and 7 bases from J, with 16 bases in between. This clonotype originated in a man between 40 and 49 years old with acute or convalescent COVID-19. Specimen: peripheral blood. This chain uses TRBV6-2 or TRBV6-3 with TRBJ2-7; D uncertain. The CDR3 loop reads CASSPPSGREQYF. The DNA for the CDR3 is TGTGCCAGCAGCCCGCCTTCTGGGCGAGAGCAGTACTTC.